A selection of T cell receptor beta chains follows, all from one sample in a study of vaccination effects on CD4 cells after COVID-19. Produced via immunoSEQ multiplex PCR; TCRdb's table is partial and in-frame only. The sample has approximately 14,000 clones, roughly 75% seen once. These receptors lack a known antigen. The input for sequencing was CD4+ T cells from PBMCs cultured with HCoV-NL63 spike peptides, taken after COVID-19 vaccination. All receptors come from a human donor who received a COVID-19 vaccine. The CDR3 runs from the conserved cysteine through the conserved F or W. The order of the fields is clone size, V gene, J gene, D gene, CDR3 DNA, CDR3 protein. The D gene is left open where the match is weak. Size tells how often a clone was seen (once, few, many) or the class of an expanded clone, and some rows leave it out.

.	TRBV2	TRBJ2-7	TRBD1	TGTGCCAGCAGTGACGGCAGGGGGTCCTACGAGCAGTACTTC	CASSDGRGSYEQYF
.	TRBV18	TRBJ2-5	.	TGTGCCAGCTCACCGATACAAGAGACCCAGTACTTC	CASSPIQETQYF
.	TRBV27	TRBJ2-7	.	TGTGCCAGCAGAACCGGGACACCTCCCTACGAGCAGTACTTC	CASRTGTPPYEQYF
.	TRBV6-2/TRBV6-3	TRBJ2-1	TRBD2	TGTGCCAGCAGTTACTCGAGGGGTAGCGGGGGATACAATGAGCAGTTCTTC	CASSYSRGSGGYNEQFF
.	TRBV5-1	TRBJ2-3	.	TGCGCCAGCAGCTTGGACAGGGGCACAGATACGCAGTATTTT	CASSLDRGTDTQYF
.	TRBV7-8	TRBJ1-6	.	TGTGCCAGCAGCTTAGCACAGGGTTACCAATCACCCCTCCACTTT	CASSLAQGYQSPLHF
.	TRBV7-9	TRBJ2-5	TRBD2	TGTGCCAGCCGAACCGGGACTAGCGGACCAGGGGAGACCCAGTACTTC	CASRTGTSGPGETQYF
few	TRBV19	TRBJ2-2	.	TGTGCCAGTAGTACCCGGACGGACGAACACCGGGGAGCTGTTTTT	CASSTRTDEHRGAVF
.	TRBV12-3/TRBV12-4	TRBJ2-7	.	TGTGCCAGCAGACTCAGGGGCTACGAGCAGTACTTC	CASRLRGYEQYF
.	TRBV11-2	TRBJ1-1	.	TGTGCCAGCAGCTTAGTGTCGCGCACCAGGGAAGCTTTCTTT	CASSLVSRTREAFF
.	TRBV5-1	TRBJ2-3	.	TGCGCCAGCAGCTTGACAGGGCGGGAAGATACGCAGTATTTT	CASSLTGREDTQYF